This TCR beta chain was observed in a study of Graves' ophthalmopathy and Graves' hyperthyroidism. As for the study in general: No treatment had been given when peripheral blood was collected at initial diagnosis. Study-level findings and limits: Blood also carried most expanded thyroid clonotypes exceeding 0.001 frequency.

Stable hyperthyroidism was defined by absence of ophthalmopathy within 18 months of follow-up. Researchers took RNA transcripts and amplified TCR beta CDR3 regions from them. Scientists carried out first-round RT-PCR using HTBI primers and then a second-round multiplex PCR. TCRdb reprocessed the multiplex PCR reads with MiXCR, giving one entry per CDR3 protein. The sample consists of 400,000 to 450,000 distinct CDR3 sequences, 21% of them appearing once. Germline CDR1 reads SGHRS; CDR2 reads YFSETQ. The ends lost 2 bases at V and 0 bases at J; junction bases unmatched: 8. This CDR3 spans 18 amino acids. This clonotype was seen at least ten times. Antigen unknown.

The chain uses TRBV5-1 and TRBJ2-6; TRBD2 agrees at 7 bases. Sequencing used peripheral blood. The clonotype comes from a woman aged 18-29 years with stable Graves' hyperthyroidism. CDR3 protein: CASSLLSSGGSGANVLTF. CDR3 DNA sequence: TGCGCCAGCAGCTTACTATCTAGCGGAGGCTCTGGGGCCAACGTCCTGACTTTC.